These 24 T cell receptor beta chains were sequenced from one sample in a study of CD8 T cells in Susac syndrome. An amount of RNA that ranged from roughly 0.5 to 1 ug was reverse transcribed with random hexamers. One entry per CDR3 protein, called by TCRdb with MiXCR from the immunoSEQ multiplex PCR reads. The table shows roughly 70,000 distinct CDR3 sequences, with over 90% occurring only once. The sample consisted of CD4+ T cells from PBMCs. The source is a human donor with multiple sclerosis.

The chain couples TRBV30 to TRBJ2-7, with D unclear. V lost 0 bases to trimming and J lost 3 bases, with 3 bases between them. The CDR3 consists of 11 residues. Germline CDR1 reads GTSNPN; CDR2 reads SVGIG (reference sequence). The CDR3 loop is CAWSVSYEQYF. The CDR3 coding sequence is TGTGCCTGGAGTGTCAGCTACGAGCAGTACTTC.

The chain uses TRBV7-9 and TRBJ2-2; 7 nucleotides align to TRBD1. The CDR3 has 15 residues. Germline CDR1 and CDR2: SEHNR and FQNEAQ (reference sequence). The ends lost 2 bases at V and 2 bases at J; junction bases unmatched: 2. The CDR3 loop is CASSLWDSNTGELFF. Written as DNA, the CDR3 is TGTGCCAGCAGCTTATGGGACAGCAACACCGGGGAGCTGTTTTTT. The whole variable domain, remainder taken from reference TRBV7-9 and TRBJ2-2, is DTGVSQNPRHKITKRGQNVTFRCDPISEHNRLYWYRQTLGQGPEFLTYFQNEAQLEKSRLLSDRFSAERPKGSFSTLEIQRTEQGDSAMYLCASSLWDSNTGELFFGEGSRLTVL.

The chain employs TRBV20-1 and TRBJ2-7; a possible D gene is TRBD1 (6 bases). V was trimmed by 6 bases and J by 4 bases, leaving 16 bases between them. Germline CDR1 DFQATT, CDR2 SNEGSKA (reference sequence). This CDR3 spans 13 amino acids. CDR3 coding DNA: TGCAGTGCCCCAGGGGATAGTGAGTACGAGCAGTACTTC. Its protein product is CSAPGDSEYEQYF.

The chain couples TRBV6-5 to TRBJ2-5; 11 nucleotides align to TRBD1. The germline gives CDR1 MNHEY, CDR2 SVGAGI. This CDR3 region has 15 residues. J was trimmed by 5 bases and V by 8 bases; bases with no gene match: 10. The CDR3 is CASASPGQGGETQYF. The DNA for the CDR3 is TGTGCCAGCGCTTCCCCGGGACAGGGGGGGGAGACCCAGTACTTC.

CDR3: CASSLKGEGSYGYTF. The CDR3 nucleotides read TGTGCCAGCAGCTTAAAGGGAGAGGGAAGCTATGGCTACACCTTC. The V call is TRBV7-9, the J call TRBJ1-2; D not certain. This CDR3 region has 15 residues. The germline V gene has CDR1 SEHNR and CDR2 FQNEAQ (reference sequence). The ends were cut back, 2 bases at V and 4 bases at J, with 14 bases in the middle.

The chain employs TRBV12-3 or TRBV12-4 and TRBJ1-1; no reliable D call. V lost 5 bases and J lost 8, with 9 bases in between. The CDR3 runs to 11 residues. Here the CDR3 DNA reads TGTGCCAGCAGTACTGCCAAGGAAGCTTTCTTT. Translation gives CASSTAKEAFF.

The genes are TRBV13 and TRBJ2-1; perhaps TRBD1 as D (5 bases). Trimming took off 4 bases at V and 6 bases at J, with 13 bases between the two ends. The CDR3 has 14 amino acids. Germline loops: CDR1 PRHDT, CDR2 FYEKMQ (reference sequence). CDR3 DNA sequence: TGTGCCAGCAGCTCCCCCTCAGGGCTCAATGAGCAGTTCTTC. It specifies CASSSPSGLNEQFF.

The V call is TRBV11-3, the J call TRBJ1-6; 12 positions match TRBD1. Per the germline V gene, CDR1 is SGHNT and CDR2 is YENEEA. This CDR3 has 17 amino acids. The ends lost 0 bases at V and 9 bases at J; junction bases unmatched: 6. The CDR3, as DNA: TGTGCCAGCAGCTTAGAGAGGGACAGGGGGCAAAGTTCACCCCTCCACTTT. Its translation: CASSLERDRGQSSPLHF.

The V gene is TRBV4-1, the J gene TRBJ2-3, with D perhaps TRBD1 (6 bases). CDR1 and CDR2 from the germline V gene are MGHRA and YSYEKL. Trimming pared 0 bases from V and 4 bases from J, leaving 8 bases between. The CDR3 spans 14 residues. The CDR3 sequence: CASSQDQGPDTQYF. The CDR3 DNA is TGCGCCAGCAGCCAAGATCAGGGGCCAGATACGCAGTATTTT.

This chain connects TRBV6-1 to TRBJ2-5, with D unclear. Germline CDR1 MNHNS, CDR2 SASEGT. The CDR3 spans 16 residues. Trimming left V 5 bases short and J 1 base short, with 17 bases between. The CDR3 here is CASSPRAGPIQETQYF. The CDR3 bases are TGTGCCAGCAGTCCCCGGGCAGGACCTATCCAAGAGACCCAGTACTTC.

The V and J genes are TRBV6-1 and TRBJ1-6, with no clear D. Looked up from germline, CDR1 is MNHNS and CDR2 is SASEGT. This CDR3 has 13 residues. The V end lost 3 bases, the J end lost 6 bases, and 6 bases lay between the germline ends. The CDR3: CASSDFFNSPLHF. CDR3 DNA: TGTGCCAGCAGTGATTTCTTTAATTCACCCCTCCACTTT.

The rearrangement uses TRBV20-1 and TRBJ1-6; D unclear. The germline V gene encodes CDR1 DFQATT and CDR2 SNEGSKA (reference sequence). The CDR3 consists of 14 residues. V was shortened by 3 bases and J by 5 bases, with 11 bases between the two germline ends. Written as DNA, the CDR3 is TGCAGTGCTAGTTGGCATTCGGATAATTCACCCCTCCACTTT. This encodes CSASWHSDNSPLHF.

The V gene is TRBV20-1, the J gene TRBJ2-1; D gene ambiguous. This CDR3 region has 11 residues. V was clipped by 4 bases and J by 5 bases, with 6 bases between them. Germline V gives CDR1 DFQATT, CDR2 SNEGSKA (reference sequence). CDR3 region: CSAKDHNEQFF. In DNA form, the CDR3 reads TGCAGTGCTAAGGACCACAATGAGCAGTTCTTC.

This clonotype was seen just once. The chain recombines TRBV12-3 or TRBV12-4 with TRBJ1-6; 7 nucleotides agree with TRBD1. CDR3 size: 15 residues. V dropped 5 bases and J dropped 10; count of bases not matched to a gene: 11. CDR3 protein: CASSVETGTGSPLHF. CDR3 coding DNA: TGTGCCAGCAGTGTAGAGACAGGGACGGGCTCACCCCTCCACTTT.

This chain links TRBV5-1 with TRBJ1-6, with D unclear. The length of the CDR3 is 16 residues. The V gene's germline CDR1 is SGHRS and CDR2 YFSETQ. The V end lost 3 bases, the J end lost 0 bases, and 10 bases lay between the germline ends. The CDR3 reads CASSSTASSYNSPLHF. In nucleotides, the CDR3 is TGCGCCAGCAGCTCGACGGCCAGCTCCTATAATTCACCCCTCCACTTT. The full variable domain, in which reference TRBV5-1 and TRBJ1-6 provide the parts outside the CDR3, is KAGVTQTPRYLIKTRGQQVTLSCSPISGHRSVSWYQQTPGQGLQFLFEYFSETQRNKGNFPGRFSGRQFSNSRSEMNVSTLELGDSALYLCASSSTASSYNSPLHFGNGTRLTVT.

This CDR3 reads CASSARTGGASEQYF. The DNA of the CDR3 is TGCGCCAGCAGCGCCCGGACAGGGGGCGCGTCCGAGCAGTACTTC. This sequence joins TRBV5-1 and TRBJ2-7; TRBD1 aligns across 11 bases. Trimming took 4 bases from V and 6 from J; bases not matched to a gene: 9. The germline CDR1 and CDR2 sequences are SGHRS and YFSETQ. The CDR3 consists of 15 residues.

The genes are TRBV7-8 and TRBJ2-3; 7 bases are shared with TRBD2. Trimming took 6 bases from V and 5 from J; bases not matched to a gene: 14. The length of the CDR3 is 16 residues. CDR1 is SGHVS and CDR2 is FQNEAQ in the germline V gene. The CDR3 DNA reads as TGTGCCAGCAGATCAGCCCCAATCGGGGGGTTAGATACGCAGTATTTT. This sequence encodes CASRSAPIGGLDTQYF.

The rearrangement uses TRBV29-1 and TRBJ2-7; TRBD2 aligns across 7 bases. Trimming took 3 bases from V and 3 from J; bases not matched to a gene: 5. The CDR3 sequence is 13 residues long. The germline V gene has CDR1 SQVTM and CDR2 ANQGSEA. The CDR3 here is CSVDGEGLYEQYF. In nucleotides, the CDR3 is TGCAGCGTTGACGGGGAGGGGCTCTACGAGCAGTACTTC.

The CDR3 DNA sequence: TGCAGCGTGTCTCCGGACTACCGAAAGACAGATACGCAGTATTTT. Translating gives CSVSPDYRKTDTQYF. V and J are TRBV29-1 and TRBJ2-3, with a possible D match to TRBD2 (6 bases). The V end was cut by 6 bases, the J end by 3 bases, with 19 bases between. The CDR3 has 15 amino acids. The V gene's germline CDR1 is SQVTM and CDR2 ANQGSEA.

The CDR3 nucleotides read TGTGCCAGCAGCCCCGTAGGAGCGGGGGCCGTCACAGATACGCAGTATTTT. The encoded protein is CASSPVGAGAVTDTQYF. The chain couples TRBV9 to TRBJ2-3, with 8 bases matching TRBD2. The germline V gene has CDR1 SGDLS and CDR2 YYNGEE. With 4 bases clipped from V and 2 bases from J, the junction kept 12 bases outside the gene matches. The CDR3 runs to 17 residues. Complete variable domain (other parts from reference TRBV9 and TRBJ2-3): DSGVTQTPKHLITATGQRVTLRCSPRSGDLSVYWYQQSLDQGLQFLIQYYNGEERAKGNILERFSAQQFPDLHSELNLSSLELGDSALYFCASSPVGAGAVTDTQYFGPGTRLTVL.

The gene calls are TRBV7-2 and TRBJ2-1; weak D call: TRBD2 (5 bases). V was pared by 4 bases and J by 4 bases, with 5 bases between. The CDR3 is 12 amino acids. Germline V gene data show CDR1 as SGHTA and CDR2 as FQGNSA. CDR3 loop: CASSWTYNEQFF. The CDR3 DNA sequence: TGTGCCAGCAGCTGGACTTACAATGAGCAGTTCTTC.

V usage is TRBV27 and J usage is TRBJ2-7; 10 bases line up with TRBD1. The CDR3 is 14 amino acids. The germline V gene has CDR1 MNHEY and CDR2 SMNVEV (reference sequence). V was clipped by 1 base and J by 6 bases; unmatched bases: 3. As DNA, the CDR3 is TGTGCCAGCAGTTTATGGGACAGGGGTAGCGAGCAGTACTTC. Its translation is CASSLWDRGSEQYF.

The rearrangement joins TRBV4-2 to TRBJ2-1, with D tentatively TRBD2 (7 bases). CDR3 size: 16 residues. Deletions cut 1 base from V and 4 bases from J, with 14 bases between. CDR1 and CDR2 from the germline V gene are LGHNA and YNFKEQ. CDR3 region: CASSQGGGGRYNEQFF. The CDR3 DNA is TGTGCCAGCAGCCAAGGCGGCGGGGGCCGATACAATGAGCAGTTCTTC.

The CDR3: CASSPGISYEQYF. Written as DNA, the CDR3 is TGTGCCAGCAGTCCAGGGATCTCCTACGAGCAGTACTTC. The rearrangement joins TRBV28 to TRBJ2-7; a weak D match, TRBD1 (5 bases). The CDR3 sequence is 13 residues long. Germline CDR1 and CDR2: MDHEN and SYDVKM. Trimming took off 5 bases at V and 0 bases at J, with 8 bases between the two ends.